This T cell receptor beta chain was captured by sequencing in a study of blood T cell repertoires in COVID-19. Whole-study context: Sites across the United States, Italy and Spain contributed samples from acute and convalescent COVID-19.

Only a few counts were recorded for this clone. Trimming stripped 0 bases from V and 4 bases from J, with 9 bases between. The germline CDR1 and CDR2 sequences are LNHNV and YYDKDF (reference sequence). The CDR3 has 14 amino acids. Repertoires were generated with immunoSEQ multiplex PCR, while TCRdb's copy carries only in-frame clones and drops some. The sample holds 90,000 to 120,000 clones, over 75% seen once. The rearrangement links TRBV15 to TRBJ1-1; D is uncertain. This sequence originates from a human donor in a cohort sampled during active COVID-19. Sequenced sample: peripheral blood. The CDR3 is CATSRDLRVTEAFF. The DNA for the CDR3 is TGTGCCACCAGCAGAGATTTGAGGGTCACTGAAGCTTTCTTT.